These T cell receptor beta chains were read from a single sample in a study of T cells in tuberculosis. Sequenced by immunoSEQ multiplex PCR; TCRdb stores in-frame clones only, minus some. Of 30,000 to 35,000 clones listed, approximately 90% are singletons. The sequencing here drew on PBMCs, taken at tuberculosis diagnosis. The receptors come from an adult with tuberculosis. Each CDR3 is given with its conserved first and last residue. Fields, in order: CDR3 protein, CDR3 DNA, J gene, D gene, clone size, V gene. A D gene is named only where the DNA matches it firmly. Rows may omit the clone size; those that give it use once, few, many or a size class.

CAWSSGTGVYEQYF | TGTGCCTGGAGTAGCGGGACAGGGGTCTACGAGCAGTACTTC | TRBJ2-7 | TRBD1 | - | TRBV30
CASSEAPEANEQFF | TGTGCCAGCAGTGAAGCGCCAGAGGCGAATGAGCAGTTCTTC | TRBJ2-1 | - | - | TRBV6-1
CASSPGTEISSYEQHF | TGTGCCAGCAGCCCGGGGACAGAGATTAGCTCCTACGAGCAGCACTTC | TRBJ2-7 | TRBD1 | once | TRBV7-6
CAWSVESGEQFF | TGTGCCTGGAGTGTAGAGTCGGGTGAGCAGTTCTTC | TRBJ2-1 | - | - | TRBV30
CASTAGTGLNYGYTF | TGTGCCAGTACGGCCGGGACAGGTTTAAACTATGGCTACACCTTC | TRBJ1-2 | TRBD1 | - | TRBV19
CASSYGTGETGELFF | TGTGCCAGCAGTTACGGGACAGGGGAAACCGGGGAGCTGTTTTTT | TRBJ2-2 | TRBD1 | - | TRBV6-5
CASSLVGTRGNGELFF | TGTGCCAGCAGCTTAGTGGGGACTAGAGGGAACGGGGAGCTGTTTTTT | TRBJ2-2 | TRBD2 | once | TRBV7-2
CASIRRLAGNGELFF | TGTGCCAGCATTCGGAGACTAGCGGGGAACGGGGAGCTGTTTTTT | TRBJ2-2 | TRBD2 | - | TRBV9
CASSDLAGGNSPLHF | TGCGCCAGCAGTGATTTGGCAGGGGGGAATTCACCCCTCCACTTT | TRBJ1-6 | TRBD1 | - | TRBV10-2
CASRDGNYEQYF | TGTGCCAGCAGGGACGGGAACTACGAGCAGTACTTC | TRBJ2-7 | - | - | TRBV6-6
CSVVQGGIAEAFF | TGCAGCGTTGTGCAGGGAGGGATCGCTGAAGCTTTCTTT | TRBJ1-1 | - | - | TRBV29-1
CASRGQSYGYTF | TGTGCCAGCAGGGGGCAGAGCTATGGCTACACCTTC | TRBJ1-2 | - | - | TRBV27
CASSSGRGPGELFF | TGTGCCAGCAGTTCAGGCAGGGGGCCCGGGGAGCTGTTTTTT | TRBJ2-2 | TRBD1 | - | TRBV6-5
CASSQEPTGGYNEQFF | TGCGCCAGCAGCCAAGAGCCGACGGGGGGGTACAATGAGCAGTTCTTC | TRBJ2-1 | TRBD2 | - | TRBV4-3
CASNNRDDYGYTF | TGTGCCAGCAATAACAGGGACGACTATGGCTACACCTTC | TRBJ1-2 | - | - | TRBV2
CASSSEGAGFSGNTIYF | TGTGCCAGCAGCTCGGAGGGGGCAGGCTTTAGCGGAAACACCATATATTTT | TRBJ1-3 | TRBD1 | - | TRBV7-6
CASSLRDSAETQYF | TGCGCCAGCAGCCTCCGGGACAGCGCAGAGACCCAGTACTTC | TRBJ2-5 | TRBD1 | - | TRBV5-1
CASSSNWEKFNEQFF | TGTGCCAGCAGTTCTAACTGGGAGAAATTCAATGAGCAGTTCTTC | TRBJ2-1 | - | - | TRBV5-4
CASGREMWASQETQYF | TGTGCTAGTGGCCGGGAGATGTGGGCCTCACAAGAGACCCAGTACTTC | TRBJ2-5 | - | - | TRBV12-5
CACRDRVGTGELFF | TGTGCCTGCAGGGACAGGGTCGGCACCGGGGAGCTGTTTTTT | TRBJ2-2 | TRBD1 | - | TRBV7-6
CASSLPGLSLNEQFF | TGCGCCAGCAGCCTTCCGGGACTTAGTCTCAATGAGCAGTTCTTC | TRBJ2-1 | - | - | TRBV4-1
CASSQSGTSGGDEQFF | TGTGCCAGCAGCCAATCCGGGACTAGCGGGGGCGATGAGCAGTTCTTC | TRBJ2-1 | TRBD2 | - | TRBV4-2
CASSNAGRSGNTIYF | TGTGCCAGTAGTAACGCAGGCCGCTCTGGAAACACCATATATTTT | TRBJ1-3 | - | - | TRBV19
CASSQSGTGDNSPLHF | TGCGCCAGCAGTCAATCCGGGACAGGGGATAATTCACCCCTCCACTTT | TRBJ1-6 | TRBD1 | - | TRBV23-1
CASSPGGGRGETQYF | TGCGCCAGCAGCCCCGGAGGGGGCCGGGGGGAGACCCAGTACTTC | TRBJ2-5 | - | - | TRBV5-1